The present TCR beta chain was sequenced within a study of patients and donors after allogeneic stem cell transplantation. The CDR3 totals 13 residues. Each CDR3 protein is one row after TCRdb ran MiXCR on the RT-PCR reads. The data show approximately 410,000 distinct CDR3 sequences, 16% seen once. The sequenced sample was blood, either unsorted or a sorted T cell fraction (not recorded which). This TCR was sampled from a human donor who was either an allogeneic HSCT recipient or a stem cell or donor lymphocyte infusion donor (not recorded which). It is not recorded whose cells these are; they may come from a transplant donor. The chain is built from TRBV21-1 and TRBJ1-2. TRBV21-1 is a recognized pseudogene. The CDR3 spells CASSRDLNYGYTF. The CDR3 coding sequence is TGTGCCAGCAGCAGGGATCTAAACTATGGCTACACCTTC.